This is a list of T cell receptor beta chains from one sample in a study of beta chain features in type 1 diabetes. Some clones are missing from TCRdb's copy, which holds only in-frame ones; the method was immunoSEQ multiplex PCR. The profile shows about 160,000 clones, 8% to 9.5% of them singletons. The specimen was central memory CD4+ T cells from blood. Receptor source: a woman under 30 with type 1 diabetes. Both conserved end residues are part of each CDR3. Fields, in order: J gene, clone size, V gene, D gene, CDR3 length, CDR3 protein, CDR3 DNA. D genes are given only for firm matches. Clone size is not always given. Where it is, it says once, few, many or a class for expanded clones.

J gene: TRBJ1-2; clone size: few; V gene: TRBV6-6; D gene: -; CDR3 length: 14; CDR3 protein: CASSVQQRTDGYTF; CDR3 DNA: TGTGCCAGCAGTGTCCAACAGCGGACCGATGGCTACACCTTC
J gene: TRBJ2-5; clone size: few; V gene: TRBV6-6; D gene: -; CDR3 length: 14; CDR3 protein: CAISVRQDQETQYF; CDR3 DNA: TGTGCCATCAGTGTCCGACAGGACCAAGAGACCCAGTACTTC
J gene: TRBJ2-5; clone size: few; V gene: TRBV7-3; D gene: -; CDR3 length: 13; CDR3 protein: CASSFQGGETQYF; CDR3 DNA: TGTGCCAGCAGCTTCCAGGGGGGTGAGACCCAGTACTTC
J gene: TRBJ2-7; clone size: few; V gene: TRBV5-6; D gene: TRBD1; CDR3 length: 15; CDR3 protein: CASSLGWGQGWEQYF; CDR3 DNA: TGTGCCAGCAGCTTGGGCTGGGGACAGGGTTGGGAGCAGTACTTC
J gene: TRBJ2-5; clone size: few; V gene: TRBV18; D gene: -; CDR3 length: 14; CDR3 protein: CASSPPGLQETQYF; CDR3 DNA: TGTGCCAGCTCACCACCGGGACTCCAAGAGACCCAGTACTTC
J gene: TRBJ2-7; clone size: few; V gene: TRBV7-3; D gene: TRBD1; CDR3 length: 14; CDR3 protein: CASSPSGQGYEQYF; CDR3 DNA: TGTGCCAGCAGCCCCTCAGGACAGGGGTACGAGCAGTACTTC
J gene: TRBJ1-1; clone size: few; V gene: TRBV29-1; D gene: TRBD1; CDR3 length: 13; CDR3 protein: CSVEGQGNTEAFF; CDR3 DNA: TGCAGCGTTGAAGGACAGGGGAACACTGAAGCTTTCTTT
J gene: TRBJ1-4; clone size: few; V gene: TRBV15; D gene: -; CDR3 length: 15; CDR3 protein: CATSRSDLYGEKLFF; CDR3 DNA: TGTGCCACCAGCAGATCTGACTTGTACGGTGAAAAACTGTTTTTT
J gene: TRBJ1-2; clone size: -; V gene: TRBV10-3; D gene: TRBD1; CDR3 length: 13; CDR3 protein: CAISEGQVYGYTF; CDR3 DNA: TGTGCCATCAGTGAGGGACAGGTGTATGGCTACACCTTC
J gene: TRBJ2-2; clone size: -; V gene: TRBV19; D gene: -; CDR3 length: 13; CDR3 protein: CASSQVNTGELFF; CDR3 DNA: TGTGCCAGTTCGCAGGTGAACACCGGGGAGCTGTTTTTT
J gene: TRBJ1-6; clone size: -; V gene: TRBV11-2; D gene: -; CDR3 length: 15; CDR3 protein: CASSIRISGGSPLHF; CDR3 DNA: TGTGCCAGCAGCATACGCATTTCCGGAGGATCACCCCTCCACTTT
J gene: TRBJ2-1; clone size: many; V gene: TRBV4-3; D gene: TRBD2; CDR3 length: 15; CDR3 protein: CASSQPSGGLNEQFF; CDR3 DNA: TGCGCCAGCAGCCAACCTAGCGGGGGGCTGAATGAGCAGTTCTTC
J gene: TRBJ2-5; clone size: few; V gene: TRBV19; D gene: -; CDR3 length: 15; CDR3 protein: CASSMKPGYQETQYF; CDR3 DNA: TGTGCCAGTAGTATGAAACCCGGGTACCAAGAGACCCAGTACTTC
J gene: TRBJ2-7; clone size: -; V gene: TRBV7-2; D gene: TRBD2; CDR3 length: 15; CDR3 protein: CASSPATSQTSEQYF; CDR3 DNA: TGTGCCAGCAGCCCAGCGACTAGCCAGACCTCCGAGCAGTACTTC
J gene: TRBJ2-7; clone size: -; V gene: TRBV7-2; D gene: TRBD1; CDR3 length: 16; CDR3 protein: CASSANSRGQPYEQYF; CDR3 DNA: TGTGCCAGCAGCGCCAATTCTAGGGGACAGCCCTACGAGCAGTACTTC
J gene: TRBJ1-1; clone size: -; V gene: TRBV28; D gene: TRBD1; CDR3 length: 18; CDR3 protein: CASSLNHYPTGRNTEAFF; CDR3 DNA: TGTGCCAGCAGTTTGAACCACTACCCGACAGGGCGGAACACTGAAGCTTTCTTT
J gene: TRBJ1-2; clone size: -; V gene: TRBV29-1; D gene: -; CDR3 length: 11; CDR3 protein: CSGIGNYGYTF; CDR3 DNA: TGCAGCGGTATCGGTAACTATGGCTACACCTTC
J gene: TRBJ2-2; clone size: -; V gene: TRBV6-6; D gene: TRBD1; CDR3 length: 13; CDR3 protein: CASSYTGAGELFF; CDR3 DNA: TGTGCCAGCAGTTACACAGGGGCCGGGGAGCTGTTTTTT
J gene: TRBJ2-3; clone size: -; V gene: TRBV14; D gene: -; CDR3 length: 14; CDR3 protein: CASSPQDWSDTQYF; CDR3 DNA: TGTGCCAGCAGCCCCCAGGACTGGTCGGATACGCAGTATTTT
J gene: TRBJ2-7; clone size: -; V gene: TRBV4-1; D gene: -; CDR3 length: 15; CDR3 protein: CASSQGKSTGDEQYF; CDR3 DNA: TGCGCCAGCAGCCAAGGGAAGTCAACCGGGGACGAGCAGTACTTC
J gene: TRBJ1-5; clone size: few; V gene: TRBV10-3; D gene: -; CDR3 length: 13; CDR3 protein: CASSYTSYQPQHF; CDR3 DNA: TGTGCCAGCAGTTACACAAGTTATCAGCCCCAGCATTTT
J gene: TRBJ1-5; clone size: -; V gene: TRBV6-5; D gene: -; CDR3 length: 13; CDR3 protein: CASSYSTGQPQHF; CDR3 DNA: TGTGCCAGCAGTTACTCAACCGGTCAGCCCCAGCATTTT
J gene: TRBJ2-1; clone size: -; V gene: TRBV14; D gene: TRBD1; CDR3 length: 16; CDR3 protein: CASTSSGTGPYNEQFF; CDR3 DNA: TGTGCCAGCACTAGCTCCGGGACAGGGCCCTACAATGAGCAGTTCTTC
J gene: TRBJ2-2; clone size: few; V gene: TRBV25-1; D gene: -; CDR3 length: 15; CDR3 protein: CASGIGGPITGELFF; CDR3 DNA: TGTGCCAGCGGGATCGGGGGGCCCATCACCGGGGAGCTGTTTTTT
J gene: TRBJ2-2; clone size: many; V gene: TRBV5-1; D gene: -; CDR3 length: 16; CDR3 protein: CASSLVQSANTGELFF; CDR3 DNA: TGCGCCAGCAGCTTGGTTCAGAGCGCGAACACCGGGGAGCTGTTTTTT
J gene: TRBJ1-2; clone size: few; V gene: TRBV18; D gene: TRBD1; CDR3 length: 14; CDR3 protein: CASSKSTGDYGYTF; CDR3 DNA: TGTGCCAGCTCAAAATCGACAGGGGACTATGGCTACACCTTC
J gene: TRBJ2-1; clone size: -; V gene: TRBV7-2; D gene: TRBD2; CDR3 length: 15; CDR3 protein: CASSRGGSSYNEQFF; CDR3 DNA: TGTGCCAGCAGCCGGGGGGGGTCCTCCTACAATGAGCAGTTCTTC
J gene: TRBJ2-7; clone size: few; V gene: TRBV10-3; D gene: TRBD2; CDR3 length: 14; CDR3 protein: CAIRLAGGPYEQYF; CDR3 DNA: TGTGCCATCAGACTAGCGGGGGGCCCCTACGAGCAGTACTTC
J gene: TRBJ2-2; clone size: -; V gene: TRBV7-2; D gene: TRBD1; CDR3 length: 15; CDR3 protein: CASSPSTGPTGELFF; CDR3 DNA: TGTGCCAGCAGCCCTTCGACAGGGCCCACCGGGGAGCTGTTTTTT
J gene: TRBJ2-1; clone size: few; V gene: TRBV6-6; D gene: TRBD2; CDR3 length: 15; CDR3 protein: CASCQRGYSGNEQFF; CDR3 DNA: TGTGCCAGCTGTCAGCGGGGATACTCCGGAAATGAGCAGTTCTTC
J gene: TRBJ1-2; clone size: few; V gene: TRBV11-2; D gene: TRBD1; CDR3 length: 14; CDR3 protein: CASSLMGTAYGYTF; CDR3 DNA: TGTGCCAGCAGCTTGATGGGGACAGCCTATGGCTACACCTTC
J gene: TRBJ1-2; clone size: -; V gene: TRBV11-2; D gene: -; CDR3 length: 12; CDR3 protein: CASSREGDGYTF; CDR3 DNA: TGTGCCAGCAGCAGGGAGGGGGATGGCTACACCTTC
J gene: TRBJ2-5; clone size: few; V gene: TRBV4-3; D gene: TRBD2; CDR3 length: 16; CDR3 protein: CASSNRLAGGQETQYF; CDR3 DNA: TGCGCCAGCAGCAACCGGCTAGCGGGAGGCCAAGAGACCCAGTACTTC
J gene: TRBJ2-1; clone size: few; V gene: TRBV6-1; D gene: TRBD2; CDR3 length: 14; CDR3 protein: CASRLAGVSNEQFF; CDR3 DNA: TGTGCCAGCAGACTGGCGGGGGTTAGCAATGAGCAGTTCTTC
J gene: TRBJ2-3; clone size: few; V gene: TRBV13; D gene: TRBD2; CDR3 length: 15; CDR3 protein: CASSVSGANTDTQYF; CDR3 DNA: TGTGCCAGCAGCGTTAGCGGGGCGAACACAGATACGCAGTATTTT
J gene: TRBJ1-5; clone size: few; V gene: TRBV23-1; D gene: -; CDR3 length: 16; CDR3 protein: CASLSIRQFSNQPQHF; CDR3 DNA: TGCGCCAGCTTATCCATTAGACAGTTTAGCAATCAGCCCCAGCATTTT
J gene: TRBJ2-1; clone size: -; V gene: TRBV7-2; D gene: TRBD2; CDR3 length: 15; CDR3 protein: CASSPTSGYYNEQFF; CDR3 DNA: TGTGCCAGCAGCCCTACTAGCGGGTACTACAATGAGCAGTTCTTC
J gene: TRBJ2-7; clone size: -; V gene: TRBV5-6; D gene: -; CDR3 length: 13; CDR3 protein: CASSLALQYEQYF; CDR3 DNA: TGTGCCAGCAGCTTGGCCTTACAGTACGAGCAGTACTTC
J gene: TRBJ1-2; clone size: many; V gene: TRBV7-2; D gene: -; CDR3 length: 16; CDR3 protein: CASTLTWDTTNYGYTF; CDR3 DNA: TGTGCCAGCACCTTAACGTGGGACACCACTAACTATGGCTACACCTTC
J gene: TRBJ1-1; clone size: -; V gene: TRBV18; D gene: -; CDR3 length: 12; CDR3 protein: CASSQQGAEAFF; CDR3 DNA: TGTGCCAGCTCACAACAGGGCGCTGAAGCTTTCTTT
J gene: TRBJ2-1; clone size: -; V gene: TRBV9; D gene: TRBD2; CDR3 length: 15; CDR3 protein: CASRPPGLAGNEQFF; CDR3 DNA: TGTGCCAGCAGGCCCCCGGGACTAGCGGGGAATGAGCAGTTCTTC
J gene: TRBJ2-4; clone size: -; V gene: TRBV7-2; D gene: TRBD1; CDR3 length: 15; CDR3 protein: CASSVGTGDVNIQYF; CDR3 DNA: TGTGCCAGCAGCGTGGGGACAGGGGACGTGAACATTCAGTACTTC
J gene: TRBJ2-3; clone size: few; V gene: TRBV5-4; D gene: TRBD2; CDR3 length: 15; CDR3 protein: CASRPGTSDGDTQYF; CDR3 DNA: TGTGCCAGCAGACCCGGGACTAGCGATGGAGATACGCAGTATTTT
J gene: TRBJ2-1; clone size: many; V gene: TRBV19; D gene: -; CDR3 length: 12; CDR3 protein: CASSGVYNEQFF; CDR3 DNA: TGTGCCAGTAGTGGAGTCTACAATGAGCAGTTCTTC
J gene: TRBJ2-1; clone size: few; V gene: TRBV6-1; D gene: -; CDR3 length: 15; CDR3 protein: CASSFTGGAYNEQFF; CDR3 DNA: TGTGCCAGCAGTTTCACTGGCGGCGCCTACAATGAGCAGTTCTTC
J gene: TRBJ2-2; clone size: few; V gene: TRBV11-2; D gene: TRBD1; CDR3 length: 13; CDR3 protein: CASSTGYAGELFF; CDR3 DNA: TGTGCCTCCTCGACAGGGTACGCCGGGGAGCTGTTTTTT
J gene: TRBJ1-5; clone size: few; V gene: TRBV29-1; D gene: -; CDR3 length: 12; CDR3 protein: CSVGGEGQPQHF; CDR3 DNA: TGCAGCGTTGGAGGGGAGGGACAGCCCCAGCATTTT
J gene: TRBJ2-7; clone size: few; V gene: TRBV7-2; D gene: -; CDR3 length: 15; CDR3 protein: CASSFHFTVQGEQYF; CDR3 DNA: TGTGCCAGCAGCTTCCACTTTACAGTGCAGGGCGAGCAGTACTTC
J gene: TRBJ2-7; clone size: few; V gene: TRBV4-1; D gene: TRBD1; CDR3 length: 14; CDR3 protein: CASSQNRGPYEQYF; CDR3 DNA: TGCGCCAGCAGCCAAAACAGGGGTCCCTACGAGCAGTACTTC
J gene: TRBJ2-7; clone size: -; V gene: TRBV20-1; D gene: -; CDR3 length: 11; CDR3 protein: CSASPGYEQYF; CDR3 DNA: TGCAGTGCTAGTCCCGGGTACGAGCAGTACTTC
J gene: TRBJ2-2; clone size: few; V gene: TRBV28; D gene: -; CDR3 length: 13; CDR3 protein: CASLDRSPGELFF; CDR3 DNA: TGTGCCAGCCTAGATCGGAGTCCCGGGGAGCTGTTTTTT
J gene: TRBJ1-2; clone size: -; V gene: TRBV7-6; D gene: -; CDR3 length: 14; CDR3 protein: CASSLDGGISGYTF; CDR3 DNA: TGTGCCAGCAGCTTAGACGGGGGAATAAGTGGCTACACCTTC
J gene: TRBJ2-5; clone size: -; V gene: TRBV18; D gene: TRBD1; CDR3 length: 17; CDR3 protein: CASSPRPGTGFGETQYF; CDR3 DNA: TGTGCCAGCTCACCACGCCCCGGGACAGGGTTCGGAGAGACCCAGTACTTC
J gene: TRBJ2-1; clone size: -; V gene: TRBV2; D gene: -; CDR3 length: 11; CDR3 protein: CASAPVTEQFF; CDR3 DNA: TGTGCCAGCGCCCCGGTTACTGAGCAGTTCTTC
J gene: TRBJ1-2; clone size: many; V gene: TRBV30; D gene: -; CDR3 length: 12; CDR3 protein: CAWTEQGSGYTF; CDR3 DNA: TGTGCCTGGACCGAGCAGGGAAGCGGCTACACCTTC
J gene: TRBJ1-2; clone size: -; V gene: TRBV30; D gene: -; CDR3 length: 13; CDR3 protein: CAWSRVANYGYTF; CDR3 DNA: TGTGCCTGGAGTCGGGTAGCTAACTATGGCTACACCTTC
J gene: TRBJ1-2; clone size: few; V gene: TRBV5-1; D gene: TRBD1; CDR3 length: 13; CDR3 protein: CASSLPQDRSYTF; CDR3 DNA: TGCGCCAGCAGCTTGCCCCAGGACAGGAGCTACACCTTC
J gene: TRBJ2-3; clone size: -; V gene: TRBV5-5; D gene: -; CDR3 length: 14; CDR3 protein: CASSLDSRSDTQYF; CDR3 DNA: TGTGCCAGCAGCTTGGATAGCCGATCAGATACGCAGTATTTT
J gene: TRBJ2-5; clone size: -; V gene: TRBV2; D gene: -; CDR3 length: 12; CDR3 protein: CASNGPGETQYF; CDR3 DNA: TGTGCCAGCAACGGACCAGGGGAGACCCAGTACTTC